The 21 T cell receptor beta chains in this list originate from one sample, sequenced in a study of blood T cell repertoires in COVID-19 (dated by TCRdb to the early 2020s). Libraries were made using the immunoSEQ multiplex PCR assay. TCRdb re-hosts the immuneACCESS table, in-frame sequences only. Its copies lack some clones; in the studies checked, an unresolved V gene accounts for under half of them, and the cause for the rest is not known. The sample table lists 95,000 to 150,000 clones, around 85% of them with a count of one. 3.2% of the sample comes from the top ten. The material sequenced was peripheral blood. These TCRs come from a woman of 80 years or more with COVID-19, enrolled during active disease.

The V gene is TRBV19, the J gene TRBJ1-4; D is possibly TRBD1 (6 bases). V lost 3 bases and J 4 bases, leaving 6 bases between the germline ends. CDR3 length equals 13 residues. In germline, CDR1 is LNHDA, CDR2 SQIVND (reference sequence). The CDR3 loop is CASSIRGNEKLFF. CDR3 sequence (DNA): TGTGCCAGTAGTATCAGGGGTAATGAAAAACTGTTTTTT.

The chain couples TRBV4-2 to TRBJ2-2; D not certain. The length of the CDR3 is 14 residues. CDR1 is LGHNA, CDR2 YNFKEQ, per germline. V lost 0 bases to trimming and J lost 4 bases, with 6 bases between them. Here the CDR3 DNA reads TGTGCCAGCAGCCAAGATCTATCCACCGGGGAGCTGTTTTTT. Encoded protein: CASSQDLSTGELFF.

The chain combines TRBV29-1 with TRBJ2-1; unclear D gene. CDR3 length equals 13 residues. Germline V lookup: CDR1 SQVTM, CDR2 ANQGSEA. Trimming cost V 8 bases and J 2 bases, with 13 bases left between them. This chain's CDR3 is CSYASTAYNEQFF. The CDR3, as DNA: TGCAGCTATGCGAGCACTGCCTACAATGAGCAGTTCTTC.

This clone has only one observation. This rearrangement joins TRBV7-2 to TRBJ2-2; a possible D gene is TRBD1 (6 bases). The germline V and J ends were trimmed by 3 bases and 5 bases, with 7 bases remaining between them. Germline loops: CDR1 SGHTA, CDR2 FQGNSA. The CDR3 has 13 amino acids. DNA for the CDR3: TGTGCCAGCAGCTTGACAGGAACCGGGGAGCTGTTTTTT. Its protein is CASSLTGTGELFF.

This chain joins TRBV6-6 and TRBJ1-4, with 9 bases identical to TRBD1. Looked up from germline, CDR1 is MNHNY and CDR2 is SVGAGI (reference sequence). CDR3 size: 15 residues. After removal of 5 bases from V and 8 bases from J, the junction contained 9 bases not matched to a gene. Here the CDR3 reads CASSPPGQGREKLFF. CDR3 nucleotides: TGTGCCAGCAGTCCACCGGGACAGGGTCGCGAAAAACTGTTTTTT.

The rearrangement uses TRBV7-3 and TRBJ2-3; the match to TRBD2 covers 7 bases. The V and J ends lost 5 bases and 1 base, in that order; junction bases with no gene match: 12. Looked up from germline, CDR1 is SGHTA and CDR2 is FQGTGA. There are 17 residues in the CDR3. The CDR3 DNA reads TGTGCCAGCAGCCCCGGGCGGGCTAGCGGTCGCACAGATACGCAGTATTTT. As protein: CASSPGRASGRTDTQYF.

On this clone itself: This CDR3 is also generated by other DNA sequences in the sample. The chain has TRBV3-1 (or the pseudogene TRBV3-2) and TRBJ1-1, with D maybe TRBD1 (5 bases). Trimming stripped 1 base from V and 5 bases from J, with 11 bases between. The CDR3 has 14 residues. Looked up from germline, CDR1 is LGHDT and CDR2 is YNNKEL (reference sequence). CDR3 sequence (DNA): TGTGCCAGCAGCCAAGTGGGGGGGGAGACTGAAGCTTTCTTT. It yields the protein CASSQVGGETEAFF.

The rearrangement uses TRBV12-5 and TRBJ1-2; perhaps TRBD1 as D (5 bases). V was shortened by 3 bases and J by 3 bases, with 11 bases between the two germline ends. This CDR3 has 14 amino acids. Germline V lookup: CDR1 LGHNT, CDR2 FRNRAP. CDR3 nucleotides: TGTGCTAGTGGTTTTTCGGGGGATTACTATGGCTACACCTTC. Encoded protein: CASGFSGDYYGYTF.

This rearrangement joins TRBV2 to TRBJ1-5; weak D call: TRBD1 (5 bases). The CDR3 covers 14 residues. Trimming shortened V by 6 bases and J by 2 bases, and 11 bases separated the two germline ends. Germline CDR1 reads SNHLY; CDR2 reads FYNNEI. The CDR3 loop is CASRGGFGNQPQHF. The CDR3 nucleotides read TGTGCCAGCAGGGGGGGTTTTGGCAATCAGCCCCAGCATTTT.

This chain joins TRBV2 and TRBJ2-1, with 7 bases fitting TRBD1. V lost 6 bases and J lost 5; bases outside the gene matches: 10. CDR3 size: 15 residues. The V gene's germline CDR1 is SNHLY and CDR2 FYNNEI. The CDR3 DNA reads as TGTGCCAGCAGGATGATACAGGGGATCAACAATGAGCAGTTCTTC. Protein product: CASRMIQGINNEQFF. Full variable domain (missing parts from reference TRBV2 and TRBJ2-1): EPEVTQTPSHQVTQMGQEVILRCVPISNHLYFYWYRQILGQKVEFLVSFYNNEISEKSEIFDDQFSVERPDGSNFTLKIRSTKLEDSAMYFCASRMIQGINNEQFFGPGTRLTVL.

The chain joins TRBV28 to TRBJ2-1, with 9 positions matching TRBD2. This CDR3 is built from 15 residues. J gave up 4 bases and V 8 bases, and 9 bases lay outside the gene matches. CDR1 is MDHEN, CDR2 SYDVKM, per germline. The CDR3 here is CASLVAGETYNEQFF. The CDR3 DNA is TGTGCCAGCCTGGTAGCGGGAGAGACTTACAATGAGCAGTTCTTC.

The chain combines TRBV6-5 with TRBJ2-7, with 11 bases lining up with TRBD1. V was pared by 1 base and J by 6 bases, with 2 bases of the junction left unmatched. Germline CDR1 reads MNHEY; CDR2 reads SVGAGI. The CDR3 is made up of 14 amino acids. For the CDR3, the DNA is TGTGCCAGCAGTTACTTCGGGACAGGGGGCGAGCAGTACTTC. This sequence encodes CASSYFGTGGEQYF.

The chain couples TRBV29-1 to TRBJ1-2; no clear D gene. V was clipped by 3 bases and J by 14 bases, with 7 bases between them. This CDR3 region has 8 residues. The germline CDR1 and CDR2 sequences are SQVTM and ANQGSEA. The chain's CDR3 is CSVEGRTF. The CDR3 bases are TGCAGCGTTGAGGGCAGGACCTTC.

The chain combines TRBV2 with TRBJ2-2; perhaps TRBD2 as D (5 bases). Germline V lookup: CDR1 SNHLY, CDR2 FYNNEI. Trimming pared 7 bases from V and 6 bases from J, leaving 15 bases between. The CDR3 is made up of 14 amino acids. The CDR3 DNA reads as TGTGCCAGCACCCCTCTCGAGGGCGCCGGGGAGCTGTTTTTT. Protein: CASTPLEGAGELFF.

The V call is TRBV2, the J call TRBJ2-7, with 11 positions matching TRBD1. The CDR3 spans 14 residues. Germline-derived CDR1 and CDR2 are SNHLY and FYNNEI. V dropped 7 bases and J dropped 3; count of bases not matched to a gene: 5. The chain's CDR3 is CASNSGQGVYEQYF. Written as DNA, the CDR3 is TGTGCCAGCAACTCGGGACAGGGGGTCTACGAGCAGTACTTC.

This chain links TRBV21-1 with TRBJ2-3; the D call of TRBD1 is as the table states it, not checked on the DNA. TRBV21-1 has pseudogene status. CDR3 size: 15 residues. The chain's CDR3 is CASSKEAGFWDTQYF. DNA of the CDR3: TGTGCCAGCAGCAAAGAGGCAGGGTTTTGGGATACGCAGTATTTT.

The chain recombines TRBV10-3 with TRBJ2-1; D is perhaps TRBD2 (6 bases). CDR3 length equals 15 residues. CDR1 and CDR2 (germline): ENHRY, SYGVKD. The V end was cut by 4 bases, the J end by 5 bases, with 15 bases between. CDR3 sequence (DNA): TGTGCCATCAGTGCCAGCGGGCATACCGACAATGAGCAGTTCTTC. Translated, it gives CAISASGHTDNEQFF.

CDR3 region: CASMRTGVSNQPQHF. In nucleotides, the CDR3 is TGTGCCAGTATGAGAACAGGGGTGAGCAATCAGCCCCAGCATTTT. This sequence joins TRBV19 and TRBJ1-5, with 7 nucleotides matching TRBD1. Looked up from germline, CDR1 is LNHDA and CDR2 is SQIVND (reference sequence). CDR3 length: 15 residues. Trimming cost V 7 bases and J 1 base; bases outside gene matches: 7.

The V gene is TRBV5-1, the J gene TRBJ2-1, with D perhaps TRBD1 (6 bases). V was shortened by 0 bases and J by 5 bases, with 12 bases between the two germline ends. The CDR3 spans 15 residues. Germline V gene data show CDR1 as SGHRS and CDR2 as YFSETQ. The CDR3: CASSLEAGVNNEQFF. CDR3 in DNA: TGCGCCAGCAGCTTGGAGGCAGGGGTGAACAATGAGCAGTTCTTC.

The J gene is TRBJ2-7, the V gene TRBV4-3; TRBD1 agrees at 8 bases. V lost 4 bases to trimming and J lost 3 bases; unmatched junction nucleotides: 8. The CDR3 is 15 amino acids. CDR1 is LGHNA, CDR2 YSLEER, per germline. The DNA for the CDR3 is TGCGCCAGCAGCCTACGGGACAGGCCTGACTACGAGCAGTACTTC. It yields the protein CASSLRDRPDYEQYF.

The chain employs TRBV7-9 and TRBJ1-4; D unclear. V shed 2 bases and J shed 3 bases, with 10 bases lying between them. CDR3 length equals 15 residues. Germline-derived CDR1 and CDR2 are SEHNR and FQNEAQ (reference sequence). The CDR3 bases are TGTGCCAGCAGCTTACACGGTCTATCTAATGAAAAACTGTTTTTT. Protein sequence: CASSLHGLSNEKLFF.